This is a list of T cell receptor beta chains from one sample in a study of cytomegalovirus exposure and HLA in healthy donors. Profiled with immunoSEQ multiplex PCR; TCRdb holds only in-frame clones, not every one. The table has approximately 190,000 clones, 87% seen once. What was sequenced was PBMCs. Every receptor here comes from a man aged 25-40 years in good health and CMV-seronegative. CDR3s include the opening cysteine and the closing phenylalanine or tryptophan. The order of the fields is clone size, V gene, J gene, D gene, CDR3 DNA, CDR3 protein. D genes are given only for firm matches. Clone size appears in some rows only: once, few, many, or a class for an expanded clone.

-	TRBV7-2	TRBJ2-1	TRBD2	TGTGCCAGCAGCTCGGGGGGGCAGGTGTACAATGAGCAGTTCTTC	CASSSGGQVYNEQFF
-	TRBV18	TRBJ2-2	-	TGTGCCAGCTCACCGCTGGACAGAAGTAACACCGGGGAGCTGTTTTTT	CASSPLDRSNTGELFF
-	TRBV7-9	TRBJ2-3	-	TGTGCCAGCAGCTTAGAGGTCCCGGGGTTAGCGGATACGCAGTATTTT	CASSLEVPGLADTQYF
-	TRBV11-3	TRBJ2-5	-	TGTGCCAGCAGCTTGTCAGGGAATCAAGAGACCCAGTACTTC	CASSLSGNQETQYF
-	TRBV30	TRBJ1-1	TRBD1	TGTGCCTGGAGTACAGGGGGGGCTGAAGCTTTCTTT	CAWSTGGAEAFF
-	TRBV19	TRBJ1-5	-	TGTGCCAGTAGTATTGGCAGTTATAGCAATCAGCCCCAGCATTTT	CASSIGSYSNQPQHF
-	TRBV27	TRBJ2-7	-	TGTGCCAGCAGCCCTGGGGCCGAGCAGTACTTC	CASSPGAEQYF
-	TRBV19	TRBJ2-7	TRBD2	TGTGCCAGTCGGACTAGCGGGAACTTAAACGAGCAGTACTTC	CASRTSGNLNEQYF
-	TRBV4-3	TRBJ1-3	-	TGCGCCAGCAGCCAAGATTTTGGGAGCTCTGGAAACACCATATATTTT	CASSQDFGSSGNTIYF
-	TRBV27	TRBJ2-1	TRBD2	TGTGCCAGCAGTTTACGGGGGGGTTACAATGAGCAGTTCTTC	CASSLRGGYNEQFF
few	TRBV21-1	TRBJ2-1	-	TGTGCCCTATCATGGTGGTACAATGAGCAGTTCTTC	CALSWWYNEQFF
once	TRBV27	TRBJ1-1	-	TGTGCCAGCAGTTTAAAAGCCGGGTTAGGTGAAGCTTTCTTT	CASSLKAGLGEAFF
-	TRBV13	TRBJ2-1	TRBD2	TGTGCCAGCAGCCGGACTAGCGGGAGCTCCTACAATGAGCAGTTCTTC	CASSRTSGSSYNEQFF
-	TRBV2	TRBJ2-3	-	TGTGCCAGCAGTGAGGGTAGCGGCTCCACAGATACGCAGTATTTT	CASSEGSGSTDTQYF
few	TRBV30	TRBJ2-1	TRBD2	TGTGCCTGGAGTGTAGGGGCAACGGGGAGGGGAGACAATGAGCAGTTCTTC	CAWSVGATGRGDNEQFF
-	TRBV28	TRBJ2-7	-	TGTGCCAGCAGTTCCCCGTACGAGCAGTACTTC	CASSSPYEQYF
-	TRBV7-2	TRBJ2-2	-	TGTGCCAGCAGCTTAATCGAGGGGGTTAACACCGGGGAGCTGTTTTTT	CASSLIEGVNTGELFF
-	TRBV19	TRBJ2-3	TRBD2	TGTGCCGGAGCGGGAACGCACACAGATACGCAGTATTTT	CAGAGTHTDTQYF
-	TRBV5-1	TRBJ2-1	TRBD2	TGCGCCAGCAGCCCAACTAGCGGACTAGCCTCCTACAATGAGCAGTTCTTC	CASSPTSGLASYNEQFF
-	TRBV7-8	TRBJ2-1	-	TGTGCCAGCAGCTTCGGCGGTCCTAGCTCCTACAATGAGCAGTTCTTC	CASSFGGPSSYNEQFF
-	TRBV6-5	TRBJ1-1	TRBD1	TGTGCCAGCAGACGCGGACAGGCCCAAGGGGCTTTCTTT	CASRRGQAQGAFF
-	TRBV28	TRBJ2-3	TRBD2	TGTGCCAGCAGTTCAAGTGGGGGGGCAGATACGCAGTATTTT	CASSSSGGADTQYF
-	TRBV19	TRBJ1-4	TRBD1	TGTGCCAGTAGCCTGACAGGGATTAATGAAAAACTGTTTTTT	CASSLTGINEKLFF
-	TRBV7-2	TRBJ2-7	TRBD1	TGTGCCAGCAGCTTGATAAACAGGGGGGAGACGTACTTC	CASSLINRGETYF
-	TRBV7-9	TRBJ2-1	-	TGTGCCAGCAGCTTAAGTCGTGGGGGGGGCGATGAGCAGTTCTTC	CASSLSRGGGDEQFF
once	TRBV7-9	TRBJ2-1	TRBD1	TGTGCCAGCAGCTTCCGACAGGGGGCTTTTAATGAGCAGTTCTTC	CASSFRQGAFNEQFF
-	TRBV9	TRBJ2-7	-	TGTGCCAGTAGTCGACAGGCTGACCTCAGTACCTACGAGCAGTACTTC	CASSRQADLSTYEQYF
few	TRBV6-1	TRBJ1-2	-	TGTGCCAGCAGTGAAGCTATGGGCCCTGGCTACACCTTC	CASSEAMGPGYTF
-	TRBV7-6	TRBJ2-2	-	TGTGCCAGCAGCTCCCGGACTGAAAACACCGGGGAGCTGTTTTTT	CASSSRTENTGELFF
-	TRBV27	TRBJ2-1	TRBD2	TGTGCCAGCAGTACATCTAGCGGTATCTACAATGAGCAGTTCTTC	CASSTSSGIYNEQFF
-	TRBV5-1	TRBJ1-2	-	TGCGCCAGCAGAGCAGGGGTCAACTATGGCTACACCTTC	CASRAGVNYGYTF
-	TRBV4-1	TRBJ2-6	TRBD1	TGCGCCAGCAGCCACCCGGGACAGGCCCCCTCTGGGGCCAACGGCCTGACTTTC	CASSHPGQAPSGANGLTF
-	TRBV18	TRBJ1-1	TRBD1	TGTGCCAGCTCACCAGGACAGGTTAAAGGCACTGAAGCTTTCTTT	CASSPGQVKGTEAFF
few	TRBV7-9	TRBJ1-2	-	TGTGCCAGCAGCCATACCACGACAGTTGGGTATGGCTACACCTTC	CASSHTTTVGYGYTF
-	TRBV7-9	TRBJ2-5	-	TGTGCCAGCAGCCCGATCGCGGTGCAAGAGACCCAGTACTTC	CASSPIAVQETQYF
once	TRBV5-6	TRBJ2-1	TRBD2	TGTGCCAGCAGCCCCCAAGCGGGAGAGGCTTACAATGAGCAGTTCTTC	CASSPQAGEAYNEQFF
once	TRBV2	TRBJ2-4	TRBD1	TGTGCCAGCAGGAGCTGGGACAGGGTAAACTTC	CASRSWDRVNF
-	TRBV4-2	TRBJ1-1	-	TGTGCCAGCAGCCAAGGAAACAGGGATGAGGCTTTCTTT	CASSQGNRDEAFF
-	TRBV7-9	TRBJ2-1	-	TGTTCCAGCAGCCTCGGGATCGGCCCGGTGGATGAGCAGTTCTTC	CSSSLGIGPVDEQFF
-	TRBV5-4	TRBJ1-2	TRBD1	TGTGCCAGCAGCTTGGGGGCCGGGACAGGGAAATATGGCTACACCTTC	CASSLGAGTGKYGYTF
-	TRBV28	TRBJ1-5	-	TGTGCCAGCAGTAGTCAGGTGAATCAGCCCCAGCATTTT	CASSSQVNQPQHF
-	TRBV5-4	TRBJ2-7	-	TGTGCCAGCAGCTTGGGTGGAACAGCTTCCCACTTC	CASSLGGTASHF
-	TRBV30	TRBJ2-3	TRBD2	TGTGCCTGGAGTCCTCCCTGGACTAGCGGGCCGAACGGAGGTCGGTATTTT	CAWSPPWTSGPNGGRYF
-	TRBV29-1	TRBJ2-1	TRBD1	TGCAGCGGTCGACAGGGGGCCGGGAATGAGCAGTTCTTC	CSGRQGAGNEQFF
-	TRBV7-9	TRBJ1-3	-	TGTGCCAGTTCATTGGGAAACACCATATATTTT	CASSLGNTIYF
-	TRBV7-8	TRBJ1-2	-	TGTGCCAGCAGCCCGGGGACAAACATCTATGGCTACACCTTC	CASSPGTNIYGYTF